A single sample is the source of the 14 T cell receptor beta chains below, sequenced in a study of cytomegalovirus exposure and HLA in healthy donors (dated by TCRdb to about 2017). Libraries were constructed by the immunoSEQ multiplex PCR assay. Entries here come from immuneACCESS through TCRdb and include only in-frame sequences with V and J called. Some clones fail to appear in such tables; in the studies checked, an unresolved V gene covers under half of the shortfall, and the cause of the remainder is unknown. The table for this sample lists roughly 150,000 clones; approximately 90% of them were counted only once. The ten largest clonotypes hold under 3% of the sample. The sequenced material came from PBMCs. The receptors were gathered from a young man in good health and CMV-seronegative.

The V call is TRBV19, the J call TRBJ1-4; D might be TRBD1 (5 bases). This CDR3 spans 14 amino acids. In germline, CDR1 is LNHDA, CDR2 SQIVND (reference sequence). V was trimmed by 4 bases and J by 5 bases, leaving 11 bases between them. The CDR3: CASSKTVLNEKLFF. For the CDR3, the DNA is TGTGCCAGTAGTAAGACAGTGCTCAATGAAAAACTGTTTTTT.

J is TRBJ2-1 and V is TRBV19, with D unclear. Germline V lookup: CDR1 LNHDA, CDR2 SQIVND (reference sequence). The CDR3 totals 14 residues. The V and J ends lost 5 bases and 6 bases respectively, with 14 bases between them. The CDR3 region is CASSRRIVANEQFF. CDR3 bases: TGTGCCAGTAGTCGGCGGATCGTCGCCAATGAGCAGTTCTTC.

The chain has TRBV5-1 and TRBJ2-1; TRBD2 aligns across 7 bases. Germline V gene data show CDR1 as SGHRS and CDR2 as YFSETQ. CDR3 size: 15 residues. Trimming at V came to 2 bases and at J to 2 bases, leaving 4 bases not matched to a gene. The CDR3 reads CASSLAGLAYNEQFF. CDR3 sequence (DNA): TGCGCCAGCAGCTTAGCGGGGCTAGCCTACAATGAGCAGTTCTTC.

The chain employs TRBV18 and TRBJ1-4; a weak D match, TRBD1 (6 bases). The CDR3 has 16 amino acids. Looked up from germline, CDR1 is KGHSH and CDR2 is LQKENI. V lost 5 bases to trimming and J lost 0 bases, with 13 bases between them. The DNA for the CDR3 is TGTGCCAGCTCAAGACAGGAGACCGCAACTAATGAAAAACTGTTTTTT. Translating gives CASSRQETATNEKLFF.

The chain has TRBV7-8 and TRBJ1-1; 7 nucleotides agree with TRBD1. Looked up from germline, CDR1 is SGHVS and CDR2 is FQNEAQ. The CDR3 has 13 residues. With V trimmed by 5 bases and J by 10 bases, 10 bases remained unmatched. The CDR3 DNA is TGTGCCAGCAGCCCGCGACAGGGTTTTGGAGCTTTCTTT. Translated: CASSPRQGFGAFF.

This rearrangement joins TRBV27 to TRBJ2-1, with a tentative D call TRBD2 (5 bases). The germline gives CDR1 MNHEY, CDR2 SMNVEV (reference sequence). The CDR3 loop spans 15 amino acids. V lost 0 bases to trimming and J lost 8 bases, with 14 bases between them. CDR3 loop: CASSLSRVGSHEQFF. CDR3 nucleotide sequence: TGTGCCAGCAGTTTATCGAGGGTAGGGAGTCATGAGCAGTTCTTC.

The V and J genes are TRBV7-6 and TRBJ1-1; D is uncertain. Germline V gene lookup returns CDR1 SGHVS and CDR2 FNYEAQ. Trimming removed 6 bases from V and 8 bases from J, with 13 bases in between. The CDR3 loop spans 12 amino acids. The chain's CDR3 is CASSLALGEAFF. The CDR3 region has the DNA TGTGCCAGCAGTCTCGCACTAGGAGAAGCTTTCTTT.

This clone showed up just once. This chain links TRBV27 with TRBJ2-1, with D tentatively TRBD2 (6 bases). This CDR3 is 13 amino acids long. V lost 1 base and J 9 bases, leaving 10 bases between the germline ends. Germline V gives CDR1 MNHEY, CDR2 SMNVEV (reference sequence). The chain's CDR3 is CASSLYGTVEQFF. The CDR3 DNA is TGTGCCAGCAGTTTATACGGGACTGTTGAGCAGTTCTTC.

This rearrangement joins TRBV10-1 to TRBJ1-1; TRBD1 might be the D (6 bases). The CDR3 runs 15 residues. V was trimmed by 2 bases and J by 2 bases, leaving 12 bases between them. Germline V gene sequence: CDR1 WNHNN, CDR2 SYGVQD (reference sequence). The CDR3 DNA follows: TGCGCCAGCAGTGAGGTGTTCGGGACAAACACTGAAGCTTTCTTT. It yields the protein CASSEVFGTNTEAFF.

This clone was recorded only once. The gene calls are TRBV4-1 and TRBJ1-4; D perhaps matches TRBD1 (5 bases). The germline V gene encodes CDR1 MGHRA and CDR2 YSYEKL. The CDR3 is made up of 17 amino acids. The ends were cut back, 10 bases at V and 3 bases at J, with 24 bases in the middle. DNA for the CDR3: TGCGCCACCAGGAGTTTGGGGGGGAGGAAGGCTAATGAAAAACTGTTTTTT. Translating it yields CATRSLGGRKANEKLFF.

V usage is TRBV5-1 and J usage is TRBJ2-5; a possible D gene is TRBD1 (6 bases). The germline V gene has CDR1 SGHRS and CDR2 YFSETQ. The V end lost 4 bases, the J end lost 0 bases, and 10 bases lay between the germline ends. This CDR3 is 14 amino acids long. The CDR3 loop is CASSPGTNQETQYF. CDR3 bases: TGCGCCAGCAGCCCTGGGACAAACCAAGAGACCCAGTACTTC.

This clone was recorded once. The chain is built from TRBV19 and TRBJ1-5, with 9 bases aligning to TRBD1. Germline V gives CDR1 LNHDA, CDR2 SQIVND (reference sequence). CDR3 length: 15 amino acids. Trimming took 6 bases from V and 3 from J; bases not matched to a gene: 6. The CDR3 loop is CASRLGQGLNQPQHF. The CDR3 DNA reads TGTGCCAGTAGGCTGGGACAGGGCCTCAATCAGCCCCAGCATTTT.

The V and J genes are TRBV29-1 and TRBJ1-1, with D possibly being TRBD1 (6 bases). The ends were cut back, 4 bases at V and 3 bases at J, with 12 bases in the middle. The CDR3 has 13 amino acids. The germline V gene encodes CDR1 SQVTM and CDR2 ANQGSEA. CDR3 loop: CSVALGGDTEAFF. The CDR3 DNA follows: TGCAGCGTTGCATTAGGGGGGGACACTGAAGCTTTCTTT.

V is TRBV6-6 and J is TRBJ1-5; the match to TRBD1 covers 9 bases. The CDR3 is 16 amino acids. The germline CDR1 and CDR2 sequences are MNHNY and SVGAGI (reference sequence). J lost 3 bases, V lost 0 bases, and 3 bases had no gene match. This CDR3 is CASSYSGTGNNQPQHF. For the CDR3, the DNA is TGTGCCAGCAGTTACTCGGGGACAGGGAACAATCAGCCCCAGCATTTT.